The TCR beta chain under discussion was sequenced for a study of blood T cell repertoires in COVID-19. Study background: Whether acute or convalescent, the COVID-19 samples came from the United States, Italy and Spain. In each case, the material was cDNA or gDNA derived from T cells, B-cell-depleted T cells, or PBMCs.

Generated by immunoSEQ multiplex PCR, the TCRdb table keeps only in-frame clones and is missing some. The repertoire consists of around 170,000 clones, with around 89% occurring once and the leading ten covering more than 25%. The CDR3 totals 18 residues. Germline-derived CDR1 and CDR2 are SGDLS and YYNGEE. Deletions cut 0 bases from V and 8 bases from J, with 21 bases between. This rearrangement joins TRBV9 to TRBJ1-6; D is possibly TRBD1 (5 bases). The sample comprised peripheral blood. The source is a man in his sixties with acute or convalescent COVID-19. In nucleotides, the CDR3 is TGTGCCAGCAGCGTAGGGGGCGGCTCATCAGGATGGGATTCACCCCTCCACTTT. Translated: CASSVGGGSSGWDSPLHF.